This T cell receptor (beta chain) stems from a study of blood T cell repertoires in COVID-19. Cohort assignment relied on participant-reported clinical history. Recovered participants had two consecutive negative NP/OP PCR tests, healthcare professional clearance, or symptom resolution. In the study's own analysis: Amplifying reference gene primers gave estimates of nucleated cell counts. TCRdb's copy holds only in-frame clones and misses some; the assay was immunoSEQ multiplex PCR. That table furnishes V, J and clone size, whereas the DNA furnished D and trimming. Of some 170,000 clones in the sample, 85% were seen once. The ends lost 2 bases at V and 1 base at J; junction bases unmatched: 13. Germline values: CDR1 SEHNR, CDR2 FQNEAQ (reference sequence). The CDR3 length is 18 residues.

The genes are TRBV7-9 and TRBJ2-5; 7 bases align to TRBD2. The sequenced sample consisted of PBMCs or T cells enriched from blood (not recorded which). This clonotype was obtained from a man in his forties or fifties who had recovered from COVID-19. CDR3 sequence: CASSLPPHPSGVQETQYF. DNA of the CDR3: TGTGCCAGCAGCTTACCCCCGCACCCGAGCGGGGTCCAAGAGACCCAGTACTTC.